The 23 T cell receptor beta chains in this list originate from one sample, sequenced in a study of T cell repertoires in cytomegalovirus infection. MiXCR, applied by TCRdb to the reads, yields one record per CDR3 protein. The sample comprises 800,000 to 950,000 distinct CDR3 sequences, about 30% of which are singletons, and around 11% rests with the top ten. For these TCRs, the target antigens are not known. Sequenced here: cultured CD8+ T cells from PBMCs, sampled from culture after CMV antigen stimulation. The receptors come from a human donor in good health (CMV status not recorded). Some clones in this sample may be carry-over from other donors' samples.

This clonotype was detected a few times. This rearrangement joins TRBV6-5 to TRBJ2-1; D uncertain. Trimming removed 5 bases from V and 2 bases from J, with 13 bases in between. The CDR3 is 15 residues long. Germline assignment: CDR1 MNHEY and CDR2 SVGAGI. As DNA, the CDR3 is TGTGCCAGCAGTCAAGACTCAAACACCTACAATGAGCAGTTCTTC. The encoded protein is CASSQDSNTYNEQFF.

Only a few counts were recorded for this clonotype. The chain is built from TRBV27 and TRBJ1-2; the D gene is possibly TRBD1 (5 bases). V shed 3 bases and J shed 5 bases, with 16 bases lying between them. From germline, CDR1 is MNHEY and CDR2 SMNVEV (reference sequence). This CDR3 is built from 15 residues. The CDR3 loop is CASSFSGGNTYGYTF. Written as DNA, the CDR3 is TGTGCCAGCAGTTTCTCGGGGGGTAATACATATGGCTACACCTTC.

The sample holds a few counts of this clonotype. The chain has TRBV25-1 and TRBJ2-5; D possibly uses TRBD1 or TRBD2 (5 bases each). The CDR3 consists of 20 residues. CDR1 is MGHDK and CDR2 is SYGVNS in the germline V gene. The V gene lost 0 bases and the J gene lost 4 bases, with 27 bases spanning the gap. The CDR3 loop reads CASSEYVGTRLRGAGETQYF. The CDR3 DNA reads TGTGCCAGCAGTGAATATGTCGGGACGAGGCTACGAGGTGCGGGAGAGACCCAGTACTTC.

This clonotype was observed a few times. The chain has TRBV6-2 or TRBV6-3 and TRBJ2-1; the match to TRBD1 covers 7 bases. The CDR3 loop spans 19 amino acids. After removal of 5 bases from V and 8 bases from J, the junction contained 24 bases not matched to a gene. The V gene's germline CDR1 is MNHEY and CDR2 SVGEGT. CDR3 DNA: TGTGCCAGCAGTGAACCCGAGGATTACCCCATAGGGGGCTTCGATGAGCAGTTCTTC. Translation gives CASSEPEDYPIGGFDEQFF.

To note about this clonotype: Sequence at one end of the junction differs from germline and may be a read error. This chain joins TRBV5-3 and TRBJ2-7; D gene unclear. TRBV5-3 is identified as an open reading frame with a role that is uncertain. The CDR3 extends over 17 amino acids. In nucleotides, the CDR3 is TGTGCCAGCAGCTTCCCTGGAACTACACCATATTACTACGAGCAGTACTTC. Amino acid sequence: CASSFPGTTPYYYEQYF.

This clonotype was detected ten times or more. The V and J genes are TRBV12-3 or TRBV12-4 and TRBJ1-1; D is undetermined. The CDR3 length is 13 residues. Trimming stripped 6 bases from V and 0 bases from J, with 8 bases between. Here the CDR3 reads CASSWTVNTEAFF. CDR3 bases: TGTGCCAGCAGCTGGACGGTGAACACTGAAGCTTTCTTT.

This chain connects TRBV14 to TRBJ1-3; weak D call: TRBD1 (5 bases). The CDR3 has 16 amino acids. CDR1 and CDR2 (germline): SGHDN, FVKESK. V lost 2 bases, J lost 0 bases, and 11 bases lay in between. CDR3 protein: CASSQLDIHSGNTIYF. In nucleotides, the CDR3 is TGTGCCAGCAGCCAACTGGACATACACTCTGGAAACACCATATATTTT. The full variable domain, completed using reference TRBV14 and TRBJ1-3, is EAGVTQFPSHSVIEKGQTVTLRCDPISGHDNLYWYRRVMGKEIKFLLHFVKESKQDESGMPNNRFLAERTGGTYSTLKVQPAELEDSGVYFCASSQLDIHSGNTIYFGEGSWLTVV.

The chain recombines TRBV28 with TRBJ2-5, with 11 bases identical to TRBD2. With V trimmed by 8 bases and J by 5 bases, 10 bases remained unmatched. The CDR3 runs to 15 residues. Germline loops: CDR1 MDHEN, CDR2 SYDVKM. As DNA, the CDR3 is TGTGCCAGCCTTACTAGCGGGGGACCTTGGGAGACCCAGTACTTC. Residues: CASLTSGGPWETQYF. The variable domain in full, with the rest retrieved from reference TRBV28 and TRBJ2-5, is DVKVTQSSRYLVKRTGEKVFLECVQDMDHENMFWYRQDPGLGLRLIYFSYDVKMKEKGDIPEGYSVSREKKERFSLILESASTNQTSMYLCASLTSGGPWETQYFGPGTRLLVL.

This clonotype has a count of ten or more. This chain links TRBV9 with TRBJ1-1, with D maybe TRBD1 (5 bases). With 0 bases removed from V and 5 bases from J, the gap between germline ends came to 8 bases. CDR3 length: 13 residues. CDR1 and CDR2 (germline): SGDLS, YYNGEE. CDR3 region: CASSVGGRTEAFF. The CDR3 DNA reads TGTGCCAGCAGCGTAGGGGGCCGGACTGAAGCTTTCTTT.

V and J are TRBV7-9 and TRBJ2-7, with D maybe TRBD1 (5 bases). The germline V and J ends were trimmed by 5 bases and 3 bases, with 11 bases remaining between them. Germline CDR1 reads SEHNR; CDR2 reads FQNEAQ (reference sequence). This CDR3 spans 13 amino acids. CDR3 nucleotides: TGTGCCAGCAGCAAAGACAGTCACTACGAGCAGTACGTC. It encodes CASSKDSHYEQYV.

This chain connects TRBV20-1 to TRBJ2-1; tentatively, D is TRBD1 or TRBD2 (6 bases each). Deletions cut 6 bases from V and 6 bases from J, with 21 bases between. CDR3 size: 15 residues. CDR1 is DFQATT, CDR2 SNEGSKA, per germline (reference sequence). In DNA form, the CDR3 reads TGCAGTGCCCAGACGGGGGCGGGGCGGGGCAATGAGCAGTTCTTC. It encodes CSAQTGAGRGNEQFF.

CDR3 bases: TGTGCCAGCAGCCGCCTCGGCACAGGGGGGGGGGGTGAAAAACTGTTTTTT. Protein sequence: CASSRLGTGGGGEKLFF. V usage is TRBV12-3 or TRBV12-4 and J usage is TRBJ1-4; 8 bases line up with TRBD1. V dropped 6 bases and J dropped 7; count of bases not matched to a gene: 16. The CDR3 extends over 17 amino acids.

V usage is TRBV28 and J usage is TRBJ2-3, with D hard to call. Trimming left V 6 bases short and J 0 bases short, with 13 bases between. The germline V gene encodes CDR1 MDHEN and CDR2 SYDVKM. This CDR3 spans 15 amino acids. This CDR3 reads CASSPTELSTDTQYF. The DNA of the CDR3 is TGTGCCAGCAGCCCGACCGAGTTGAGCACAGATACGCAGTATTTT.

This clonotype came up a few times. The rearrangement links TRBV7-2 to TRBJ2-7; no definite D call. The germline V and J ends were trimmed by 0 bases and 2 bases, with 14 bases remaining between them. Germline CDR1 reads SGHTA; CDR2 reads FQGNSA. The CDR3 has 16 residues. The CDR3 reads CASSLADTPSAYEQYV. CDR3 coding DNA: TGTGCCAGCAGCTTAGCCGACACCCCCAGTGCCTACGAGCAGTACGTC.

CDR3 residues: CASSKLDSPSYEQYF. The CDR3 DNA follows: TGTGCCAGCAGCAAATTAGACAGCCCCTCCTACGAGCAGTACTTC. The V and J genes are TRBV7-2 and TRBJ2-7; D perhaps matches TRBD1 (5 bases). CDR3 length equals 15 residues. V shed 5 bases and J shed 0 bases, with 14 bases lying between them. Germline V gene data show CDR1 as SGHTA and CDR2 as FQGNSA.

The rearrangement uses TRBV6-2 or TRBV6-3 and TRBJ2-1, with 9 bases matching TRBD1. Germline loops: CDR1 MNHEY, CDR2 SVGEGT. V lost 1 base to trimming and J lost 7 bases; unmatched junction nucleotides: 5. This CDR3 has 15 amino acids. As DNA, the CDR3 is TGTGCCAGCAGTTACTGGGGGACAGGGACGAATGAGCAGTTCTTC. Its translation: CASSYWGTGTNEQFF.

The chain has TRBV5-5 and TRBJ2-3; 7 bases map to TRBD2. This CDR3 is built from 18 residues. Germline CDR1 is SGHKS and CDR2 is YYEKEE (reference sequence). The trim removed 4 bases at V and 2 bases at J, leaving 16 bases unmatched. This CDR3 reads CASSLAGTWRGYTDTQYF. DNA of the CDR3: TGTGCCAGCAGCCTGGCGGGGACGTGGCGGGGGTACACAGATACGCAGTATTTT.

This clonotype was counted a single time. The chain combines TRBV12-3 or TRBV12-4 with TRBJ2-7; D could derive from TRBD1 or TRBD2 (5 bases each). Trimming shortened V by 2 bases and J by 4 bases, and 15 bases separated the two germline ends. There are 15 residues in the CDR3. CDR3 bases: TGTGCCAGCAGTTTATCTGGGGACCAGATTTACGAGCAGTACGTC. Protein: CASSLSGDQIYEQYV.

Of note for this clonotype: A clone one base away is much larger, so this may be a read error. Because it lacks the conserved phenylalanine or tryptophan at the end, this CDR3 is likely a read error. The chain uses TRBV12-3 or TRBV12-4 and TRBJ1-5; a weak D match, TRBD1 (5 bases). The CDR3 loop spans 15 amino acids. V dropped 4 bases and J dropped 1 base, with 11 bases sitting between them. The CDR3 loop reads CASSSDGGSNQPQHS. The CDR3, as DNA: TGTGCCAGCAGTTCAGACGGGGGAAGCAATCAGCCCCAGCATTCT.

The chain combines TRBV12-3 or TRBV12-4 with TRBJ2-3; 7 bases fit TRBD1. The CDR3 totals 17 residues. Trimming cost V 4 bases and J 3 bases; bases outside gene matches: 13. The CDR3 coding sequence is TGTGCCAGCAGTTATCAGACAGGGATGGATTTGACAGATACGCAGTATTTT. The encoded protein is CASSYQTGMDLTDTQYF.

In its sample, this clonotype was seen a few times. This chain uses TRBV7-2 with TRBJ2-1; a weak D match, TRBD2 (6 bases). Per germline, CDR1 SGHTA and CDR2 FQGNSA. The CDR3 sequence is 15 residues long. The V end was cut by 3 bases, the J end by 12 bases, with 21 bases between. This chain's CDR3 is CASSFPDTPTSPQFF. CDR3 DNA sequence: TGTGCCAGCAGCTTCCCAGACACCCCTACTAGCCCGCAGTTCTTC.

This clonotype was counted only a few times. The V and J genes are TRBV12-3 or TRBV12-4 and TRBJ1-1, with TRBD1 as a possible D gene (5 bases). The V end lost 6 bases, the J end lost 10 bases, and 21 bases lay between the germline ends. The length of the CDR3 is 14 residues. The CDR3 nucleotides are TGTGCCAGCAGCCCGGGACTCTTCGGCAGGGCAGCTTTCTTT. It is translated as CASSPGLFGRAAFF.

The genes are TRBV7-9 and TRBJ1-2; D is unresolved. The ends were cut back, 5 bases at V and 3 bases at J, with 7 bases in the middle. The CDR3 runs to 12 residues. Germline assignment: CDR1 SEHNR and CDR2 FQNEAQ (reference sequence). This CDR3 reads CASSRDDYGYTF. The CDR3 region has the DNA TGTGCCAGCAGCAGGGATGACTATGGCTACACCTTC.